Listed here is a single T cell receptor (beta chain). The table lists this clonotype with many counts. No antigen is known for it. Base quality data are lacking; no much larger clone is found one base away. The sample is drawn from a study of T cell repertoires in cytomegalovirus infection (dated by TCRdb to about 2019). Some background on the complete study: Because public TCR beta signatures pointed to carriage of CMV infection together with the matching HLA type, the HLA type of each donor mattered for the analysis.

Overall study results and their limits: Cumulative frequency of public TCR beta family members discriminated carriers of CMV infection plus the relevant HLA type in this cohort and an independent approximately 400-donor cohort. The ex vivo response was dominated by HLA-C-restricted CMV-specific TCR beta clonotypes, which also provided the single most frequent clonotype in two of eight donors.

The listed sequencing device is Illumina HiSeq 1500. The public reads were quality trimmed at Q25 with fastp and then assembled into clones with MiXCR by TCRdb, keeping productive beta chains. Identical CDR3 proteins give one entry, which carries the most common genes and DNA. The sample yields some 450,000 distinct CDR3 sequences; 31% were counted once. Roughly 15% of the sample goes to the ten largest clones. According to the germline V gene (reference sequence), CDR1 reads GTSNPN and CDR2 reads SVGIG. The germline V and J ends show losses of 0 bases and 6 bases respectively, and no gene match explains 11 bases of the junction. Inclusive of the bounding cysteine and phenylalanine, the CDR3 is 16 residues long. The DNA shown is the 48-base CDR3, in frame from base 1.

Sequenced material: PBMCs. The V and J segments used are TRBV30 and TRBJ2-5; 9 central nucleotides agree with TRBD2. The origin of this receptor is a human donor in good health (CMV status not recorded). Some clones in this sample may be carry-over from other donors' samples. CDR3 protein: CAWSVLSSGALKTQYF. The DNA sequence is TGTGCCTGGAGTGTACTTTCTAGCGGGGCCTTAAAGACCCAGTACTTC.